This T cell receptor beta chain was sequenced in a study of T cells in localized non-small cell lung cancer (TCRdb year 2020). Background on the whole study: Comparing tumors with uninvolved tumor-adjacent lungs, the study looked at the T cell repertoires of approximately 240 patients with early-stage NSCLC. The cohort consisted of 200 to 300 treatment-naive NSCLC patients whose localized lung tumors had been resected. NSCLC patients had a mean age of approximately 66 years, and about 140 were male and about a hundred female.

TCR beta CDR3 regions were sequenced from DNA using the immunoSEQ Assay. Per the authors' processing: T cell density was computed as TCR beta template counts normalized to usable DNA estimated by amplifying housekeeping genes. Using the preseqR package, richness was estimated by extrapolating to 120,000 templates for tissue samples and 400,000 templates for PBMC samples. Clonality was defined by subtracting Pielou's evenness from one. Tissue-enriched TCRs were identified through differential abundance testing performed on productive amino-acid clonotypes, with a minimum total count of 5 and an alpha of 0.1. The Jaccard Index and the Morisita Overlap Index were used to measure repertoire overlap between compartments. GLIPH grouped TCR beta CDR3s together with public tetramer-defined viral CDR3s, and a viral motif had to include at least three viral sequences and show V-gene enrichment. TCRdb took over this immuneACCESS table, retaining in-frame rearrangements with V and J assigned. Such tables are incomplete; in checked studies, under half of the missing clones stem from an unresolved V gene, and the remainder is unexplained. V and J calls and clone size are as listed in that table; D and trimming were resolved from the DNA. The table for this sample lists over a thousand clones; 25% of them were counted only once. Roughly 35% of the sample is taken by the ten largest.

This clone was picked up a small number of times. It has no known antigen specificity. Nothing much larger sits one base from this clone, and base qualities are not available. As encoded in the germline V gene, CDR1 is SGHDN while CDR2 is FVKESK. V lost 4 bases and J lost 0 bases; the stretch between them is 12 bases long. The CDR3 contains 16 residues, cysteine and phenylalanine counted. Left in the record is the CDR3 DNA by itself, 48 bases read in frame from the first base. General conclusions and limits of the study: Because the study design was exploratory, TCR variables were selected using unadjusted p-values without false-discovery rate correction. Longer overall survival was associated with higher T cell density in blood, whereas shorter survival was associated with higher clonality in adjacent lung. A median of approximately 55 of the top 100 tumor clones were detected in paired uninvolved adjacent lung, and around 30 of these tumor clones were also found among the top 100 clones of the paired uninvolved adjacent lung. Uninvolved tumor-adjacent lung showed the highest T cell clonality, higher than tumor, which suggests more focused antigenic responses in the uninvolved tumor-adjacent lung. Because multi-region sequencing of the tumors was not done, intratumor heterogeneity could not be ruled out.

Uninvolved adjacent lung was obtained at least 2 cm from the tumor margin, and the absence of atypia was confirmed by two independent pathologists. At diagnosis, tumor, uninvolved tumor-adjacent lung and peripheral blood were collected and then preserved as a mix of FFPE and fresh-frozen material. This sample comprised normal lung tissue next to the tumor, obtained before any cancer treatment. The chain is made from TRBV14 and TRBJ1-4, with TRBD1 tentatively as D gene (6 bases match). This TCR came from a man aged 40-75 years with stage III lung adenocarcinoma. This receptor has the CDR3 CASSRPTGSTNEKLFF. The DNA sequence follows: TGTGCCAGCAGCCGCCCTACAGGGTCAACTAATGAAAAACTGTTTTTT.